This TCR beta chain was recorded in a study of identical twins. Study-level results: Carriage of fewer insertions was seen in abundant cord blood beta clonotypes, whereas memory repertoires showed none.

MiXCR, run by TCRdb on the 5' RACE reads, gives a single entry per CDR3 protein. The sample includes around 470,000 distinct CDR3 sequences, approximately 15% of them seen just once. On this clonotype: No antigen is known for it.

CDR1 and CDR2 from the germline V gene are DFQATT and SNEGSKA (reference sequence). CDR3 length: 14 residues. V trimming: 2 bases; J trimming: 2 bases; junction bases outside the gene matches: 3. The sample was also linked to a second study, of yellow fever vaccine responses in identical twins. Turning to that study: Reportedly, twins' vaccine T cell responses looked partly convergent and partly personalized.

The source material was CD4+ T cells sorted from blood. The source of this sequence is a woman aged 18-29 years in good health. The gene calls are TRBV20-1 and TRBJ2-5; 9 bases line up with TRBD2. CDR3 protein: CSARSGGRQETQYF. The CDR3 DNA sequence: TGCAGTGCTAGAAGCGGGGGGCGGCAAGAGACCCAGTACTTC.